This is a list of T cell receptor beta chains from one sample in a study of Ad26.COV2.S vaccination and SARS-CoV-2 variants. TCRdb's table, derived via immunoSEQ multiplex PCR, lists solely in-frame clones and lacks some. In the table there are about 330,000 clones, approximately 87% of which are singletons. The sample was peripheral blood, taken in a trial of Ad26.COV2.S vaccine versus placebo. The receptor set was obtained from a person aged 18 to 59 who received the Ad26.COV2.S COVID-19 vaccine or a placebo. The CDR3 runs from the conserved cysteine through the conserved F or W. D genes are given only for firm matches. Size is stated for part of the rows, as once, few or many counts, or as a class when the clone is expanded.

TRBJ1-4 TRBV11-3 few NA TGTGCCAGCAGCTTAGACAGGGTGGGTGAAAAACTGTTTTTT CASSLDRVGEKLFF
TRBJ1-1 TRBV6-1 once NA TGTGCCAGCAGTGAAGCGTTGGGGCGCCGACTGAACACTGAAGCTTTCTTT CASSEALGRRLNTEAFF
TRBJ1-2 TRBV5-1 NA TRBD1 TGCGCCAGCAGCTTGGTCCCCCAGGGGGCCGCGGACTATGGCTACACCTTC CASSLVPQGAADYGYTF
TRBJ1-2 TRBV18 NA NA TGTGCCAGCTCAGCGAGGCAGTCGGAGATTAACTATGGCTACACCTTC CASSARQSEINYGYTF
TRBJ1-1 TRBV11-2 NA NA TGTGCCAGCAGCTTTTCGGGAGGAACTGAAGCTTTCTTT CASSFSGGTEAFF
TRBJ2-1 TRBV20-1 once TRBD2 TGCAGTGCTAGTCGGGCTAGCGGGGGGCCGTTCTACAATGAGCAGTTCTTC CSASRASGGPFYNEQFF
TRBJ1-5 TRBV6-5 NA NA TGTGCCAGCAGTCTTAGCGGGAATCAGCCCCAGCATTTT CASSLSGNQPQHF
TRBJ2-1 TRBV6-1 NA TRBD2 TGTGCCAGCAGTGAACGGGCTAGCGGGGGGATTATGCTTGAGCAGTTCTTC CASSERASGGIMLEQFF
TRBJ2-7 TRBV19 NA TRBD2 TGTGCCAGTTCCCTTGGACTAGCGCACGAGCAGTACTTC CASSLGLAHEQYF
TRBJ2-1 TRBV6-5 NA TRBD2 TGTGCCAGCAGCCGACTAGCGGGGGGTAGCAATGAGCAGTTCTTC CASSRLAGGSNEQFF
TRBJ2-1 TRBV29-1 NA NA TGCAGCGTTGAGATCCCGGGTGGGAGACTACCCGGCCCCTACAATGAGCAGTTCTTC CSVEIPGGRLPGPYNEQFF
TRBJ2-7 TRBV6-1 NA TRBD2 TGTGCCAGCAGTGAAGCGCCGGGTTTCGGGCGGGGGACCTACGAGCAGTACTTC CASSEAPGFGRGTYEQYF
TRBJ2-3 TRBV7-2 NA NA TGTGCCAGCAGCTTAGGGGGGGGGCGAGAAGATACGCAGTATTTT CASSLGGGREDTQYF
TRBJ1-1 TRBV18 NA NA TGTGCCAGCTCACTCAGAGCTCAAGAGGACACTGAAGCTTTCTTT CASSLRAQEDTEAFF
TRBJ2-1 TRBV18 NA NA TGTGCCAGCTCACCCTCGACTACCTACAATGAGCAGTTCTTC CASSPSTTYNEQFF
TRBJ1-3 TRBV5-8 NA TRBD1 TGTGCCAGCAGCTTAATTAATATTGGGACAGAAGAGTCTGGAAACACCATATATTTT CASSLINIGTEESGNTIYF
TRBJ2-5 TRBV7-3 NA NA TGTGCCAGCAGCCTGACAGGTTACCAAGAGACCCAGTACTTC CASSLTGYQETQYF
TRBJ2-1 TRBV4-1 NA TRBD2 TGCGCCAGCAGCCCCATTAGCGGGAGGTTACCCTACAATGAGCAGTTCTTC CASSPISGRLPYNEQFF
TRBJ2-1 TRBV7-3 once NA TGTGCCAGCAGCTTAGGCGAGGGCCCTTTCAATGAGCAGTTCTTC CASSLGEGPFNEQFF
TRBJ1-1 TRBV3-1/TRBV3-2 NA NA TGTGCCAGCAGACCCCCGGGAAACCTAAACACTGAAGCTTTCTTT CASRPPGNLNTEAFF
TRBJ2-1 TRBV7-9 few TRBD2 TGTGCCAGCAGCTATCTGACTAGCGGAGACAATGAGCAGTTCTTC CASSYLTSGDNEQFF
TRBJ1-2 TRBV19 NA TRBD1 TGTGCCAGTAGTATTGGGACAGACCTCTATGGCTACACCTTC CASSIGTDLYGYTF
TRBJ1-2 TRBV5-1 NA TRBD1 TGCGCCAGCAGCTTGTGGTCACAGGGGGTCAACACCTTC CASSLWSQGVNTF
TRBJ2-1 TRBV3-1/TRBV3-2 NA TRBD2 TGTGCCAGCAGTTCTAGCGGGAGGGGCTCCTACAATGAGCAGTTCTTC CASSSSGRGSYNEQFF
TRBJ2-3 TRBV28 NA NA TGTGCCAGCACCAGGGTTACAGATACGCAGTATTTT CASTRVTDTQYF
TRBJ1-2 TRBV4-1 once NA TGCGCCAGCAGCCAAGAGAGATGGACGGGGGGCTATGGCTACACCTTC CASSQERWTGGYGYTF
TRBJ2-1 TRBV6-6 NA NA TGTGCCAGCAGTTATTCCCTCTCCCTCGGAGTTGTTGAGCAGTTCTTC CASSYSLSLGVVEQFF
TRBJ2-3 TRBV19 NA TRBD1 TGTGCCAGTACAGGGGGCGTTACGCAGTATTTT CASTGGVTQYF
TRBJ1-2 TRBV3-1/TRBV3-2 once NA TGTGCCAGCAGCCAAGCCCGGGCATCCCCGTACTATGGCTACACCTTC CASSQARASPYYGYTF
TRBJ1-3 TRBV5-1 NA NA TGCGCCAGCAGGACAGGCTCTGGAAACACCATATATTTT CASRTGSGNTIYF
TRBJ2-7 TRBV6-1 few NA TGTGCCAGCAGTGAAGTTGGTAACGAGCAGTACTTC CASSEVGNEQYF
TRBJ2-1 TRBV3-1/TRBV3-2 NA TRBD2 TGTGCCAGCAGACCATATCTAGCGGGAGGGCCTCGGAATGAGCAGTTCTTC CASRPYLAGGPRNEQFF
TRBJ2-1 TRBV4-3 NA NA TGCGCCAGCAGCCAAGAAGGCCTAGCGACCCGAATAGGGGGTGAGCAGTTCTTC CASSQEGLATRIGGEQFF
TRBJ2-1 TRBV7-9 NA NA TGTGCCAGCAGCTTTAGCTTAGAGCAGTTCTTC CASSFSLEQFF
TRBJ2-3 TRBV24-1 NA NA TGTGCCACCGAGGCCAGGGACGGACCCACAGATACGCAGTATTTT CATEARDGPTDTQYF
TRBJ1-1 TRBV4-3 NA NA TGCGCCAGCAGCCAAGGGGAGGGCCTCGGAGCTTTCTTT CASSQGEGLGAFF
TRBJ1-1 TRBV4-3 NA TRBD1 TGCGCCAGCAGCCTTAACCAACAGACAGGGAGAAACACTGAAGCTTTCTTT CASSLNQQTGRNTEAFF
TRBJ1-6 TRBV3-1/TRBV3-2 NA NA TGTGCCAGCAGCTGGGACTTCTATAATTCACCCCTCCACTTT CASSWDFYNSPLHF
TRBJ2-1 TRBV5-5 NA NA TGTGCCAGCAGCATAACGACAGAGGGATTATACAATGAGCAGTTCTTC CASSITTEGLYNEQFF
TRBJ2-3 TRBV20-1 few NA TGCAGTCCGGACGGAGATACGCAGTATTTT CSPDGDTQYF
TRBJ1-5 TRBV7-2 NA NA TGTGCCAGCAGCTTGGACCGAGGATACGTGACCGATGCCAATCAGCCCCAGCATTTT CASSLDRGYVTDANQPQHF
TRBJ2-7 TRBV2 NA NA TGTGCCAGCAGTGCCAGTCCCGGACGCTCCTACGAGCAGTACTTC CASSASPGRSYEQYF
TRBJ2-1 TRBV7-3 NA NA TGTGCCAGCAGCTTAGGACAAGGGTTTGAGCAGTTCTTC CASSLGQGFEQFF
TRBJ1-6 TRBV19 NA NA TGTGCCAGTAGTATAGAACGGGATTCCTATAATTCACCCCTCCACTTT CASSIERDSYNSPLHF
TRBJ2-2 TRBV18 NA TRBD1 TGTGCCAGCTCACCACCGATCGGACAGGGGAAAACCTGGGAGCTGTTTTTT CASSPPIGQGKTWELFF
TRBJ1-5 TRBV2 NA TRBD1 TGTGCCAGCAGGTGGGACAGGGGAGATCAGCCCCAGCATTTT CASRWDRGDQPQHF
TRBJ1-2 TRBV12-3/TRBV12-4 NA NA TGTGCCAGCACCACAGGGTGGGGCTATGGCTACACCTTC CASTTGWGYGYTF
TRBJ2-3 TRBV18 NA TRBD1 TGTGCCAGCTCACAAGGACAGGGGAACACAGATACGCAGTATTTT CASSQGQGNTDTQYF
TRBJ1-2 TRBV5-1 NA NA TGCGCCAGCAGCTTGTCCGGGGATGGGTATGGCTACACCTTC CASSLSGDGYGYTF
TRBJ2-2 TRBV7-9 NA NA TGTGCCAGCAGCGAAAATCCCCTGAGGGGGGGTAAGACCGGGGAGCTGTTTTTT CASSENPLRGGKTGELFF
TRBJ2-6 TRBV7-9 NA TRBD1 TGTGCCAGCAGCCCACAGGGGGCGGGGGCCAACGTCCTGACTTTC CASSPQGAGANVLTF
TRBJ1-5 TRBV7-2 NA NA TGTGCCAGCAGCGCGGGGGGGGCCCAGCCCCAGCATTTT CASSAGGAQPQHF
TRBJ1-1 TRBV5-1 NA NA TGCGCCAGCAGCTTGGAAGGGTCCACTGAAGCTTTCTTT CASSLEGSTEAFF
TRBJ1-5 TRBV5-1 few NA TGCGCCAGCAGCTTGACCGGGTCCGGTTCTGGGTATCAGCCCCAGCATTTT CASSLTGSGSGYQPQHF
TRBJ2-5 TRBV11-3 NA NA TGTGCCAGCAGCTCGGATTTACGGGGCCGGTTTCGGGAGACCCAGTACTTC CASSSDLRGRFRETQYF